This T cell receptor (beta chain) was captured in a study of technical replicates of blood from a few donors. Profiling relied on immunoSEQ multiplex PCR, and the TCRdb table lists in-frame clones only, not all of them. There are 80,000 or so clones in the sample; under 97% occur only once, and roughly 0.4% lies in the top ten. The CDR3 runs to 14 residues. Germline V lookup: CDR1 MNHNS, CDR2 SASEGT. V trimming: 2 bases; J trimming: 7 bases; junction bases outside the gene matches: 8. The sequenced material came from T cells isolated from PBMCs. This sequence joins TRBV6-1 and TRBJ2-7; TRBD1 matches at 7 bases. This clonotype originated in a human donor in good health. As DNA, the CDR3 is TGTGCCAGCAGTGAAAGGGGGCGCGGGTTAGAGCAGTACTTC. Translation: CASSERGRGLEQYF.